The rows below give T cell receptor beta chains drawn from one sample of a study of cytomegalovirus exposure and HLA in healthy donors. Only in-frame clones appear in the TCRdb table, and some are missing; sequencing was by immunoSEQ multiplex PCR. The sample yields 80,000 to 100,000 clones, roughly two thirds seen once. The sample consisted of PBMCs. Receptor source: a man aged 45-60 years in good health and CMV-seronegative. Each CDR3 is given with its conserved first and last residue. A D gene is named only where the DNA matches it firmly. Size values are once, few and many counts, or a class for expanded clones, and some rows have none.

len	abundance	d_gene	v_gene	j_gene	CDR3aa	CDR3nt
14	once	.	TRBV7-9	TRBJ1-4	CASSIRTANEKLFF	TGTGCCAGCAGCATCCGGACAGCTAATGAAAAACTGTTTTTT
13	.	.	TRBV6-1	TRBJ2-7	CASFAKGAYEQYF	TGTGCCAGCTTCGCCAAGGGGGCCTACGAGCAGTACTTC
16	.	.	TRBV11-3	TRBJ1-6	CASSRTESSYNSPLHF	TGTGCCAGCAGTAGGACAGAGAGCTCCTATAATTCACCCCTCCACTTT
12	.	.	TRBV10-1	TRBJ2-5	CASSESSETQYF	TGCGCCAGCAGTGAGTCGTCGGAGACCCAGTACTTC
12	.	.	TRBV5-8	TRBJ2-4	CASSELKNIQYF	TGTGCCAGCAGCGAACTTAAAAACATTCAGTACTTC
16	.	TRBD1	TRBV2	TRBJ1-2	CASSEMPGQGGYGYTF	TGTGCCAGCAGTGAGATGCCGGGACAGGGAGGGTATGGCTACACCTTC
16	.	TRBD2	TRBV6-4	TRBJ2-2	CASSLLAGAGTGELFF	TGTGCCAGCAGTCTACTAGCGGGAGCGGGCACCGGGGAGCTGTTTTTT
17	.	TRBD1	TRBV7-9	TRBJ1-1	CASSALPGQTEGTEAFF	TGTGCCAGCAGCGCGCTCCCGGGACAGACTGAAGGCACTGAAGCTTTCTTT
15	.	.	TRBV11-2	TRBJ2-5	CASSLTVGHQETQYF	TGTGCCAGCAGCCTTACCGTCGGTCATCAAGAGACCCAGTACTTC
13	.	TRBD1	TRBV30	TRBJ1-6	CAWSGQVNSPLHF	TGTGCCTGGTCCGGACAGGTTAATTCACCCCTCCACTTT
12	.	.	TRBV28	TRBJ2-7	CAAGNPTYEQYF	TGTGCCGCAGGGAATCCGACCTACGAGCAGTACTTC
16	few	TRBD1	TRBV11-2	TRBJ1-2	CASSPGTGISNYGYTF	TGTGCCAGCAGCCCCGGGACAGGGATAAGTAACTATGGCTACACCTTC
15	.	.	TRBV19	TRBJ2-1	CASSIGGAAYNEQFF	TGTGCCAGTAGTATTGGGGGGGCGGCCTACAATGAGCAGTTCTTC
15	.	.	TRBV28	TRBJ2-7	CATSGDRGYSYEQYF	TGTGCCACTAGCGGGGACAGGGGTTATTCCTACGAGCAGTACTTC
15	.	.	TRBV19	TRBJ1-2	CASVSDSYTNYGYTF	TGTGCCAGCGTCTCCGACAGCTATACTAACTATGGCTACACCTTC
14	.	TRBD1	TRBV5-1	TRBJ2-1	CASSFGSGGNEQFF	TGCGCCAGCAGCTTCGGATCAGGGGGCAATGAGCAGTTCTTC
13	.	.	TRBV9	TRBJ2-7	CASSVVSGREQYF	TGTGCCAGCAGCGTAGTTTCGGGTCGCGAGCAGTACTTC
14	.	TRBD1	TRBV7-2	TRBJ2-5	CASSSGQGKETQYF	TGTGCCAGCAGCTCGGGACAGGGGAAAGAGACCCAGTACTTC
17	.	TRBD2	TRBV5-1	TRBJ2-5	CASSLAGLAGASETQYF	TGCGCCAGCAGCTTGGCAGGACTAGCGGGAGCGTCGGAGACCCAGTACTTC
14	.	.	TRBV6-5	TRBJ1-5	CASSYGWGDQPQHF	TGTGCCAGCAGTTATGGATGGGGGGATCAGCCCCAGCATTTT
12	.	.	TRBV19	TRBJ2-5	CASSVPLETQYF	TGTGCCAGTAGCGTCCCTTTAGAGACCCAGTACTTC
15	few	.	TRBV7-9	TRBJ1-4	CASSVGGGANEKLFF	TGTGCCAGCAGCGTGGGAGGAGGAGCTAATGAAAAACTGTTTTTT
12	.	.	TRBV7-9	TRBJ1-5	CASSGNRRSQHF	TGTGCCAGCAGCGGAAACAGGCGTTCTCAGCATTTT
13	.	.	TRBV25-1	TRBJ1-2	CASSEGGFVGYTF	TGTGCCAGCAGTGAGGGAGGGTTCGTTGGCTACACCTTC
13	.	.	TRBV15	TRBJ1-2	CATSSYGGDGYTF	TGTGCCACCAGCAGTTATGGCGGGGACGGCTACACCTTC
13	.	TRBD1	TRBV19	TRBJ1-2	CASSSGQVYGYTF	TGTGCCAGTAGTTCAGGACAGGTCTATGGCTACACCTTC
17	.	TRBD2	TRBV9	TRBJ2-7	CASSVGLAGGRPYEQYF	TGTGCCAGCAGCGTCGGACTAGCGGGAGGTCGACCTTACGAGCAGTACTTC
18	.	.	TRBV14	TRBJ2-2	CASSEFRAGPHDAGELFF	TGTGCCAGCAGCGAATTTAGGGCGGGGCCACACGATGCCGGGGAGCTGTTTTTT
17	few	TRBD1	TRBV29-1	TRBJ2-3	CSVAGSPTGGAGDTQYF	TGCAGCGTTGCTGGTAGTCCCACAGGGGGCGCGGGTGATACGCAGTATTTT
14	.	.	TRBV7-2	TRBJ2-7	CASSLPNLQGEQYF	TGTGCCAGCAGCTTACCCAACTTACAGGGCGAGCAGTACTTC
16	.	.	TRBV18	TRBJ2-5	CASSPPNRQDQETQYF	TGTGCCAGCTCACCACCGAACAGACAGGACCAAGAGACCCAGTACTTC
14	.	TRBD1	TRBV29-1	TRBJ1-5	CSVGPGQGNQPQHF	TGCAGCGTCGGACCGGGACAGGGAAATCAGCCCCAGCATTTT
12	.	TRBD1	TRBV28	TRBJ2-7	CASSARGIEQYF	TGTGCCAGCAGTGCCAGGGGGATCGAGCAGTACTTC
13	few	TRBD1	TRBV28	TRBJ2-5	CASSLQGAETQYF	TGTGCCAGCAGTCTCCAGGGGGCTGAGACCCAGTACTTC
16	few	TRBD2	TRBV28	TRBJ2-3	CASSLGGTDFTDTQYF	TGTGCCAGCAGTTTGGGGGGGACGGACTTCACAGATACGCAGTATTTT
14	.	.	TRBV6-5	TRBJ1-6	CASSYQGSNSPLHF	TGTGCCAGCAGTTACCAGGGCTCAAATTCACCCCTCCACTTT
15	.	.	TRBV7-9	TRBJ2-7	CASSLTGHLTYEQYF	TGTGCCAGCAGCTTAACGGGACACCTTACCTACGAGCAGTACTTC
16	.	.	TRBV4-1	TRBJ2-2	CASSHSQGCDTGELFF	TGCGCCAGCAGCCATTCGCAGGGGTGCGACACCGGGGAGCTGTTTTTT
14	few	TRBD2	TRBV7-9	TRBJ2-1	CASSLGGAGNEQFF	TGTGCCAGCAGCCTGGGGGGAGCGGGGAATGAGCAGTTCTTC
15	.	.	TRBV19	TRBJ2-7	CASNIDGGQHYEQYF	TGTGCCAGTAATATCGACGGAGGTCAGCACTACGAGCAGTACTTC
11	.	TRBD1	TRBV10-1	TRBJ1-3	CASGDSNTIYF	TGCGCCAGCGGGGACAGTAACACCATATATTTT